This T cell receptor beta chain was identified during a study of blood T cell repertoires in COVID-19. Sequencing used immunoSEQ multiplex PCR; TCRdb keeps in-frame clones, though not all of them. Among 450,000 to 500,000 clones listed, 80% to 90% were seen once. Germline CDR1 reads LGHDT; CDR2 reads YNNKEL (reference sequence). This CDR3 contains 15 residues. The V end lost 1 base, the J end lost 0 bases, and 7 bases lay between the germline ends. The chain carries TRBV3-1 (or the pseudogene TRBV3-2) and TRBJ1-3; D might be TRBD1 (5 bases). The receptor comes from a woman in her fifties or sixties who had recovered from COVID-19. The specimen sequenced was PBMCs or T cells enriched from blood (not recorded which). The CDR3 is CASSQVQVSGNTIYF. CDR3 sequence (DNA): TGTGCCAGCAGCCAAGTACAGGTCTCTGGAAACACCATATATTTT.